This entry lists 29 T cell receptor beta chains sequenced from one sample in a study of T cells after yellow fever vaccination. TCRdb used MiXCR to reprocess the 5' RACE reads, holding one entry per CDR3 protein. The table lists about 63,000 distinct CDR3 sequences, approximately 7% of them singletons, with roughly a third in the top ten. Specimen: CD8+ T cells sorted from PBMCs, collected 15 days after the yellow fever booster vaccination. Receptors originate from a man aged 25 to 40 who received the YFV17D yellow fever vaccine.

At least ten counts were recorded for this clonotype. This chain joins TRBV27 and TRBJ1-1; D remains unclear. V was shortened by 3 bases and J by 6 bases, with 14 bases between the two germline ends. The CDR3 is made up of 14 amino acids. Germline loops: CDR1 MNHEY, CDR2 SMNVEV (reference sequence). The chain's CDR3 is CASSFAGDVAEAFF. In nucleotides, the CDR3 is TGTGCCAGCAGTTTCGCAGGAGACGTGGCTGAAGCTTTCTTT.

At least ten counts were recorded for this clonotype. V usage is TRBV5-6 and J usage is TRBJ2-3; 8 bases align to TRBD2. The V gene's germline CDR1 is SGHDT and CDR2 YYEEEE. Germline trimming cut 0 bases from V and 7 bases from J; bases unmatched to any gene: 4. The CDR3 extends over 14 amino acids. The CDR3 DNA sequence: TGTGCCAGCAGCTTGGGGGTAGCGGGAAATACGCAGTATTTT. It specifies CASSLGVAGNTQYF. Based on the CDR3 plus reference TRBV5-6 and TRBJ2-3, the full variable domain is DAGVTQSPTHLIKTRGQQVTLRCSPKSGHDTVSWYQQALGQGPQFIFQYYEEEERQRGNFPDRFSGHQFPNYSSELNVNALLLGDSALYLCASSLGVAGNTQYFGPGTRLTVL.

V and J are TRBV3-1 and TRBJ2-1; D is unclear. V shed 10 bases and J shed 5 bases, with 15 bases lying between them. The CDR3 spans 13 residues. CDR1 is LGHDT and CDR2 is YNNKEL in the germline V gene (reference sequence). DNA for the CDR3: TGTGCCACCTCCAAGCAGGTCCACAATGAGCAGTTCTTC. Translating gives CATSKQVHNEQFF.

This clonotype was found many times. The chain employs TRBV7-9 and TRBJ2-7; weak D call: TRBD1 (6 bases). The germline V gene has CDR1 SEHNR and CDR2 FQNEAQ (reference sequence). This CDR3 region has 15 residues. V was trimmed by 3 bases and J by 6 bases, leaving 18 bases between them. The CDR3 bases are TGTGCCAGCAGCTTTGCAGGGGCCCCGAATCCCGAGCAGTACTTC. Protein: CASSFAGAPNPEQYF. Filled out from reference TRBV7-9 and TRBJ2-7, the complete variable domain reads DTGVSQNPRHKITKRGQNVTFRCDPISEHNRLYWYRQTLGQGPEFLTYFQNEAQLEKSRLLSDRFSAERPKGSFSTLEIQRTEQGDSAMYLCASSFAGAPNPEQYFGPGTRLTVT.

This clonotype showed up many times. The chain has TRBV6-5 and TRBJ2-5; TRBD2 might be the D (6 bases). The V end lost 2 bases, the J end lost 2 bases, and 9 bases lay between the germline ends. The CDR3 runs 14 residues. Germline V gene data show CDR1 as MNHEY and CDR2 as SVGAGI. CDR3 bases: TGTGCCAGCAGTTACGGGGGGAAGCAAGAGACCCAGTACTTC. Residues: CASSYGGKQETQYF.

This clonotype was counted between two and nine times. CDR3 sequence: CSVPELAGAADTQYF. CDR3 nucleotide sequence: TGCAGCGTGCCCGAACTAGCGGGAGCGGCAGATACGCAGTATTTT. This sequence joins TRBV29-1 and TRBJ2-3; 11 bases map to TRBD2. The germline CDR1 and CDR2 sequences are SQVTM and ANQGSEA. CDR3 length equals 15 residues. V was clipped by 6 bases and J by 4 bases; unmatched bases: 9.

Ten or more counts support this clonotype. CDR3 DNA: TGTGCCAGCAGTTCACTACGGGAGCAGTACTTC. As protein: CASSSLREQYF. This sequence joins TRBV6-6 and TRBJ2-7; D unresolved. V was clipped by 4 bases and J by 7 bases, with 8 bases between them. Germline assignment: CDR1 MNHNY and CDR2 SVGAGI (reference sequence). This CDR3 contains 11 residues.

This clonotype came up many times. The germline gene is not matched at one end of the junction; a read error may be the cause. The V and J genes are TRBV6-5 and TRBJ2-2; D unresolved. CDR3 length: 16 amino acids. Germline assignment: CDR1 MNHEY and CDR2 SVGAGI. CDR3 bases: TGTGCCAGCAGTCACTCCTTAGAGACGAACACCGGGGAGCTGTTTTTT. This codes for CASSHSLETNTGELFF.

The chain links TRBV6-2 or TRBV6-3 to TRBJ2-1; no clear D gene. The CDR3 loop spans 15 amino acids. CDR1 is MNHEY and CDR2 is SVGEGT in the germline V gene. Trimming removed 7 bases from V and 0 bases from J, with 13 bases in between. Here the CDR3 DNA reads TGTGCCAGCACCCCGAGGTTTAGCTCCTACAATGAGCAGTTCTTC. Translated, it gives CASTPRFSSYNEQFF.

The chain carries TRBV15 and TRBJ2-5, with D unclear. Between the trimmed V and J ends, which lost 3 bases and 2 bases, there was a span of 4 bases. The germline V gene encodes CDR1 LNHNV and CDR2 YYDKDF (reference sequence). The CDR3 runs to 12 residues. In DNA form, the CDR3 reads TGTGCCACCAGCAGGGTTCAAGAGACCCAGTACTTC. Residues: CATSRVQETQYF.

This clonotype was counted ten times or more. The V call is TRBV14, the J call TRBJ2-7; no clear D. Germline lookup yields CDR1 SGHDN and CDR2 FVKESK. There are 12 residues in the CDR3. V gave up 1 base and J gave up 3 bases, with 4 bases separating them. CDR3 amino acids: CASSQGVYEQYF. CDR3 bases: TGTGCCAGCAGCCAAGGGGTCTACGAGCAGTACTTC.

This clonotype was counted at least ten times. The chain combines TRBV7-6 with TRBJ2-1; maybe TRBD1 (8 bases). V was pared by 3 bases and J by 3 bases, with 21 bases between. This CDR3 has 18 amino acids. CDR1 SGHVS and CDR2 FNYEAQ come from the germline V gene. CDR3 sequence: CASSFQGAEAGYYNEQFF. The CDR3 region has the DNA TGTGCCAGCAGCTTTCAGGGGGCTGAAGCGGGATACTACAATGAGCAGTTCTTC.

This clonotype came up a few times. V and J are TRBV19 and TRBJ2-2; possible D gene TRBD1, 5 bases. The germline V gene has CDR1 LNHDA and CDR2 SQIVND (reference sequence). The CDR3 is made up of 18 amino acids. Between the trimmed V and J ends, which lost 2 bases and 3 bases, there was a span of 19 bases. CDR3 sequence (DNA): TGTGCCAGTAGTATATTTGGGGCCCCCGTATTGGACACCGGGGAGCTGTTTTTT. Encoded protein: CASSIFGAPVLDTGELFF. The variable domain in full, with the rest retrieved from reference TRBV19 and TRBJ2-2, is DGGITQSPKYLFRKEGQNVTLSCEQNLNHDAMYWYRQDPGQGLRLIYYSQIVNDFQKGDIAEGYSVSREKKESFPLTVTSAQKNPTAFYLCASSIFGAPVLDTGELFFGEGSRLTVL.

This clonotype has at least ten counts. The chain uses TRBV13 and TRBJ2-7; the D call may be TRBD1 or TRBD2 (6 bases each). CDR3 length equals 15 residues. Trimming cost V 5 bases and J 3 bases, with 17 bases left between them. Germline V gives CDR1 PRHDT, CDR2 FYEKMQ (reference sequence). In DNA form, the CDR3 reads TGTGCCAGCAGCCCTAGGGGGGACACCGACTACGAGCAGTACTTC. Encoded protein: CASSPRGDTDYEQYF.

This clonotype has ten or more counts. The genes are TRBV7-9 and TRBJ2-2; either TRBD1 or TRBD2 may fit D (5 bases each). The germline gives CDR1 SEHNR, CDR2 FQNEAQ (reference sequence). V was trimmed by 1 base and J by 5 bases, leaving 11 bases between them. This CDR3 region has 15 residues. CDR3 sequence: CASSLEGRRTGELFF. The DNA for the CDR3 is TGTGCCAGCAGCTTAGAGGGGAGACGGACCGGGGAGCTGTTTTTT.

The table lists this clonotype with a few counts. This chain joins TRBV20-1 and TRBJ2-2; D possibly corresponds to TRBD2 (5 bases). The CDR3 runs 13 residues. CDR1 DFQATT and CDR2 SNEGSKA come from the germline V gene (reference sequence). The V gene lost 3 bases and the J gene lost 3 bases, with 8 bases spanning the gap. In DNA form, the CDR3 reads TGCAGTGCTAGCGGACTGTACACCGGGGAGCTGTTTTTT. Amino acids: CSASGLYTGELFF.

In this sample, this clonotype turned up many times. This chain links TRBV28 with TRBJ2-1; 9 bases align to TRBD2. With 3 bases clipped from V and 9 bases from J, the junction kept 6 bases outside the gene matches. The CDR3 is 14 residues long. Germline values: CDR1 MDHEN, CDR2 SYDVKM. This CDR3 reads CASSLVAGVSEQFF. Written as DNA, the CDR3 is TGTGCCAGCAGTTTGGTAGCGGGAGTAAGTGAGCAGTTCTTC.

This clonotype has ten or more counts. The V gene is TRBV4-3, the J gene TRBJ2-7; a weak D match, TRBD2 (6 bases). CDR1 LGHNA and CDR2 YSLEER come from the germline V gene. Trimming left V 0 bases short and J 3 bases short, with 12 bases between. The CDR3 runs to 15 residues. The chain's CDR3 is CASSQETSSGYEQYF. The CDR3 coding sequence is TGCGCCAGCAGCCAAGAAACTAGTAGCGGCTACGAGCAGTACTTC.

There are many counts of this clonotype. The V gene is TRBV18, the J gene TRBJ2-7; D is unresolved. Trimming shortened V by 4 bases and J by 3 bases, and 13 bases separated the two germline ends. Germline lookup yields CDR1 KGHSH and CDR2 LQKENI. This CDR3 has 14 amino acids. CDR3 in amino acids: CASSHLDGRYEQYF. CDR3 bases: TGTGCCAGCTCACACTTGGACGGTCGCTACGAGCAGTACTTC.

The J gene is TRBJ2-1, the V gene TRBV12-5; D might be TRBD2 (6 bases). This CDR3 is 16 amino acids long. Trimming pared 1 base from V and 0 bases from J, leaving 10 bases between. The V gene's germline CDR1 is LGHNT and CDR2 FRNRAP. The DNA of the CDR3 is TGTGCTAGTGGTTTGGAGGGACTTAGCTCCTACAATGAGCAGTTCTTC. Translated, it gives CASGLEGLSSYNEQFF.

This clonotype came up many times. CDR3 DNA: TGTGCCAGCAGCTCCGACAGCCCCGCACCCTACGAGCAGTACTTC. It specifies CASSSDSPAPYEQYF. The rearrangement links TRBV7-8 to TRBJ2-7; possible D gene TRBD1, 5 bases. The CDR3 sequence is 15 residues long. Trimming removed 4 bases from V and 2 bases from J, with 15 bases in between. Germline values: CDR1 SGHVS, CDR2 FQNEAQ.

This clonotype showed up many times. The CDR3: CASSLLRGGYEQFF. The DNA of the CDR3 is TGTGCCAGCAGTCTATTGCGAGGAGGGTATGAGCAGTTCTTC. This chain uses TRBV27 with TRBJ2-1, with D perhaps matching TRBD2 (6 bases). V was shortened by 5 bases and J by 8 bases, with 16 bases between the two germline ends. Germline V lookup: CDR1 MNHEY, CDR2 SMNVEV (reference sequence). The CDR3 covers 14 residues.

This clonotype was seen at least ten times. The chain is built from TRBV5-5 and TRBJ2-4; tentatively, D is TRBD1 (5 bases). The V gene lost 3 bases and the J gene lost 14 bases, with 15 bases spanning the gap. Germline lookup yields CDR1 SGHKS and CDR2 YYEKEE (reference sequence). This CDR3 comprises 12 residues. The CDR3 DNA reads TGTGCCAGCAGCTATGAAGAGGACACGGAGTACTTC. Amino acids: CASSYEEDTEYF.

V is TRBV5-1 and J is TRBJ2-1; TRBD2 might be the D (5 bases). The ends were cut back, 4 bases at V and 8 bases at J, with 19 bases in the middle. The CDR3 extends over 15 amino acids. The germline V gene encodes CDR1 SGHRS and CDR2 YFSETQ. The CDR3 bases are TGCGCCAGCAGCCCGGAACGCGGTGCGGGTGATGAGCAGTTCTTC. Protein product: CASSPERGAGDEQFF.

This clonotype has a count of ten or more. V gene TRBV7-2 combines with J gene TRBJ2-1; D unresolved. This CDR3 has 16 amino acids. Trimming removed 2 bases at V and 2 bases at J, with 13 bases between. Germline loops: CDR1 SGHTA, CDR2 FQGNSA. The CDR3 region has the DNA TGTGCCAGCAGCTTAATGGTAGCCGCAGCCTACAATGAGCAGTTCTTC. Its protein product is CASSLMVAAAYNEQFF.

This clonotype was detected many times. The chain is built from TRBV19 and TRBJ2-1; D possibly uses TRBD1 or TRBD2 (5 bases each). The CDR3 totals 13 residues. Germline CDR1 reads LNHDA; CDR2 reads SQIVND (reference sequence). V was shortened by 3 bases and J by 2 bases, with 5 bases between the two germline ends. CDR3 residues: CASSMGAYNEQFF. The CDR3 DNA is TGTGCCAGTAGTATGGGGGCCTACAATGAGCAGTTCTTC.

This clonotype showed up just a few times. V usage is TRBV23-1 and J usage is TRBJ2-3, with 9 bases that match TRBD2. TRBV23-1 is annotated as an ORF whose role is uncertain. Trimming took 1 base from V and 0 from J; bases not matched to a gene: 5. The CDR3 runs 17 residues. The CDR3 here is CASSQCLGLASTDTQYF. Here the CDR3 DNA reads TGCGCCAGCAGTCAATGCCTCGGACTAGCGAGCACAGATACGCAGTATTTT.

This clonotype rates as medium-sized. V is TRBV10-3 and J is TRBJ2-3; D unresolved. V was cut by 3 bases and J by 5 bases, with 15 bases left in between. Germline V gene lookup returns CDR1 ENHRY and CDR2 SYGVKD. The CDR3 has 15 amino acids. As DNA, the CDR3 is TGTGCCATCAGTGACCGGCAGACCGCAGGAGATACGCAGTATTTT. It codes for CAISDRQTAGDTQYF.

This clonotype was seen a few times. This chain joins TRBV7-3 and TRBJ2-7; weak D call: TRBD2 (6 bases). Germline values: CDR1 SGHTA, CDR2 FQGTGA. Between the trimmed V and J ends, which lost 3 bases and 2 bases, there was a span of 11 bases. The CDR3 is made up of 14 amino acids. This chain's CDR3 is CASSLVGGTYEQYF. CDR3 nucleotides: TGTGCCAGCAGCTTGGTTGGCGGGACCTACGAGCAGTACTTC. Looking up the rest from reference TRBV7-3 and TRBJ2-7 gives the full variable domain: GAGVSQTPSNKVTEKGKYVELRCDPISGHTALYWYRQSLGQGPEFLIYFQGTGAADDSGLPNDRFFAVRPEGSVSTLKIQRTERGDSAVYLCASSLVGGTYEQYFGPGTRLTVT.